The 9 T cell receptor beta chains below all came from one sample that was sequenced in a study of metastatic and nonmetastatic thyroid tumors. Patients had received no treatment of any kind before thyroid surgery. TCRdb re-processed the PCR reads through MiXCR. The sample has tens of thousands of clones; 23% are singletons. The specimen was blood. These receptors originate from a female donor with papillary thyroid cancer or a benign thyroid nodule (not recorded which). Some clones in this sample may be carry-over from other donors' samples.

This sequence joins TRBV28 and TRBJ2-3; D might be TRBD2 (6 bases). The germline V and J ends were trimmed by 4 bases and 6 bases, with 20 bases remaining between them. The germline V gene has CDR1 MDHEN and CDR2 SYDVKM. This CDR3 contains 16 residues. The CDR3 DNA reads TGTGCCAGCAGTTCTCCCAGGGCCGCTAGCGCCGATACGCAGTATTTT. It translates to CASSSPRAASADTQYF.

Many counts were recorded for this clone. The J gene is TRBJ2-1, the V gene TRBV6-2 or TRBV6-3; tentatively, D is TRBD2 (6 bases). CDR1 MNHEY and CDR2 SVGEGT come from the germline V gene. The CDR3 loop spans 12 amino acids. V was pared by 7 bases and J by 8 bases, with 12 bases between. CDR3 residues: CASKHPGDEQFF. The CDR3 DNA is TGTGCCAGCAAACACCCGGGGGATGAGCAGTTCTTC.

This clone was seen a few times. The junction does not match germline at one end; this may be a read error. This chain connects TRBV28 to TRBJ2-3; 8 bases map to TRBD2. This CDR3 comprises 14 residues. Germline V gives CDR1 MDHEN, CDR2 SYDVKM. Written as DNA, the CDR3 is TGTGCAAGCGGCACCAGCGGGAGCACAGATACGCGGTATTTT. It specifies CASGTSGSTDTRYF.

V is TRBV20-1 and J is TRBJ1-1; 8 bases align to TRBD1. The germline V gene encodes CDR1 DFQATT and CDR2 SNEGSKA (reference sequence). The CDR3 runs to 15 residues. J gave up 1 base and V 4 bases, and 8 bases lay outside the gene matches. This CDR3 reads CSAMHLTGANTEAFF. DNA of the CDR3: TGCAGTGCTATGCATCTGACAGGGGCGAACACTGAAGCTTTCTTT.

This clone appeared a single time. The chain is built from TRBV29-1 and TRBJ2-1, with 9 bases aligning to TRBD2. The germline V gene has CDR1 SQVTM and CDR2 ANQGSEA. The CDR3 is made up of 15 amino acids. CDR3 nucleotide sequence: TGCAGGGGACAAACTACTAGCGGGTACTACAATGAGCAGTTCTTC. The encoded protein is CRGQTTSGYYNEQFF.

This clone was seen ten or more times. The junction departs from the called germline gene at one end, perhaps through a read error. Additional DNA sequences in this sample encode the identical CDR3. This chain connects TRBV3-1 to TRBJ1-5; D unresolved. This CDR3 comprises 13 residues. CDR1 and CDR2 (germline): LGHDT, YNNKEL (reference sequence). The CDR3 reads CASSQDPGQPQHF. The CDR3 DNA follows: TGTGCCAGCAGCCAAGATCCGGGCCAGCCCCAACATTTT.

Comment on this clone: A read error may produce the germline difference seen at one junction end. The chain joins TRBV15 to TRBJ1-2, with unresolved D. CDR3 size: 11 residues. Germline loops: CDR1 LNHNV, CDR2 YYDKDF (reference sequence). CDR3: CATGRERVMIF. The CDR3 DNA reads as TGTGCCACCGGCAGAGAGAGGGTAATGATCTTC. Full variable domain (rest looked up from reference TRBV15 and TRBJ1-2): DAMVIQNPRYQVTQFGKPVTLSCSQTLNHNVMYWYQQKSSQAPKLLFHYYDKDFNNEADTPDNFQSRRPNTSFCFLDIRSPGLGDTAMYLCATGRERVMIFGSGTRLTVV.

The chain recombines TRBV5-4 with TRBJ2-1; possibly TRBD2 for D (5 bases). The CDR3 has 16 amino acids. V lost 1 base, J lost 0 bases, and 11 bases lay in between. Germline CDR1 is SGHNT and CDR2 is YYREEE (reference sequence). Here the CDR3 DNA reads TGTGCCAGCAGCTTGAAAGAGGGAAGCTCCTACAATGAGCAGTTCTTC. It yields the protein CASSLKEGSSYNEQFF.

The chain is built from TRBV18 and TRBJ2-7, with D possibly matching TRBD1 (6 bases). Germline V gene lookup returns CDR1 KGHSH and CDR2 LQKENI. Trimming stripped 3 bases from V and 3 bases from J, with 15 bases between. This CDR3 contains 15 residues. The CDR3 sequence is CASSPGQGPLYEQYF. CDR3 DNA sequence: TGTGCCAGCTCACCCGGGCAGGGGCCCCTCTACGAGCAGTACTTC.